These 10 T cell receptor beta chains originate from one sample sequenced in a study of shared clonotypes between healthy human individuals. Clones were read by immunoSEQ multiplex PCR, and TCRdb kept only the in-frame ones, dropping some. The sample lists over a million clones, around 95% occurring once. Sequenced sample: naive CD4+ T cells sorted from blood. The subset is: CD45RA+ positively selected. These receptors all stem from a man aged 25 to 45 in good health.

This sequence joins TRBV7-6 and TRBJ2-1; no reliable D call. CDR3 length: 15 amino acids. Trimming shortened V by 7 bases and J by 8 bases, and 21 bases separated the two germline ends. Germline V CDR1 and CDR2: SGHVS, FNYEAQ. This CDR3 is CASTTENSFSHEQFF. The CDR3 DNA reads TGTGCCAGCACGACCGAAAATAGTTTTTCGCATGAGCAGTTCTTC.

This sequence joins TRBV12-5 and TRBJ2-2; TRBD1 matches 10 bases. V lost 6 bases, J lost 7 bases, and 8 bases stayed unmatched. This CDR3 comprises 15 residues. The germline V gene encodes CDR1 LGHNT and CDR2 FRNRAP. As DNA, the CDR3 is TGTGCTAGTGGCAGACAGGGGGCGGTTATCGGGGAGCTGTTTTTT. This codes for CASGRQGAVIGELFF.

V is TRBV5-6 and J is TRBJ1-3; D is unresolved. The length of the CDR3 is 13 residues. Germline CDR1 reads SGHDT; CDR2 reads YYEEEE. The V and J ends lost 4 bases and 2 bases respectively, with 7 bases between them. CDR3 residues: CASSLQAGNTIYF. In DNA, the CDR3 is TGTGCCAGCAGCCTCCAAGCTGGAAACACCATATATTTT.

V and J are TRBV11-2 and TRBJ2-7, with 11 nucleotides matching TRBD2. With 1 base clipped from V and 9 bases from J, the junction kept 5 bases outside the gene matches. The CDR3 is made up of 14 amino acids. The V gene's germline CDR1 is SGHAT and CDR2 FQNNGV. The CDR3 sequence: CASSLALAGGLQYF. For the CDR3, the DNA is TGTGCCAGCAGCTTAGCCCTAGCGGGAGGCTTGCAGTACTTC.

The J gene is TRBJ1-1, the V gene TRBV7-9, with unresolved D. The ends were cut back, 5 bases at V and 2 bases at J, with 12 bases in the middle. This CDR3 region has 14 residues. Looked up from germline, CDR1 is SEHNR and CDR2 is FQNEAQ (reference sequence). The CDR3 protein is CASSPESENTEAFF. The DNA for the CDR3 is TGTGCCAGCAGCCCCGAGTCCGAAAACACTGAAGCTTTCTTT.

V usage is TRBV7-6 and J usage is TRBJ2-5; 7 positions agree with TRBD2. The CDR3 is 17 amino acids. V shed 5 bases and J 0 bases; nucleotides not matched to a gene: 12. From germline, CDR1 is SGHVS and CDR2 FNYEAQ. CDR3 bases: TGTGCCAGCAGCCCCCGAGCCGGGGGGTGGAACCAAGAGACCCAGTACTTC. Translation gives CASSPRAGGWNQETQYF.

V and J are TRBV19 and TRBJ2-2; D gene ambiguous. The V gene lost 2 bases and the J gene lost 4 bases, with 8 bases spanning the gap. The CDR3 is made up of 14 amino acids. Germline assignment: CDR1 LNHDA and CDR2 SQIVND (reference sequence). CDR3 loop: CASSIRVFTGELFF. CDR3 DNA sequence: TGTGCCAGTAGTATAAGGGTCTTCACCGGGGAGCTGTTTTTT.

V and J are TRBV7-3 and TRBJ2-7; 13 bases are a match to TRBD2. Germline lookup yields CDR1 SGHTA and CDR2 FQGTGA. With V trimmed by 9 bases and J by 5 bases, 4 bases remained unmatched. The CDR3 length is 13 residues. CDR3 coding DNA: TGTGCCAGTGGACTAGCGGGAGCAAACGAGCAGTACTTC. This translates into CASGLAGANEQYF.

CDR3 loop: CATSRDGVGHAPSGANVLTF. CDR3 nucleotides: TGTGCCACCAGCAGAGATGGGGTGGGCCACGCGCCCTCTGGGGCCAACGTCCTGACTTTC. The J gene is TRBJ2-6, the V gene TRBV15; D not certain. The CDR3 covers 20 residues. Germline loops: CDR1 LNHNV, CDR2 YYDKDF (reference sequence). V was clipped by 0 bases and J by 0 bases, with 18 bases between them.

CDR3 coding DNA: TGCGCCAGCAGCTCGGGACTAGCGATTAGCACAGATACGCAGTATTTT. Its translation: CASSSGLAISTDTQYF. The chain carries TRBV5-1 and TRBJ2-3, with TRBD2 matching over 10 bases. This CDR3 is built from 16 residues. The germline gives CDR1 SGHRS, CDR2 YFSETQ. Trimming removed 3 bases from V and 0 bases from J; junction bases left unmatched: 4.